This T cell receptor beta chain was recovered during a study of early stage breast cancer tumors. Sequencing was performed with immunoSEQ multiplex PCR; in TCRdb, only in-frame clones are kept and a portion is missing. The sample lists about 34,000 clones; 70% to 75% were seen once. The CDR3 spans 14 residues. CDR1 is MNHEY and CDR2 is SMNVEV in the germline V gene (reference sequence). The ends were cut back, 10 bases at V and 7 bases at J, with 19 bases in the middle. This receptor was taken from a young adult with breast cancer. V usage is TRBV27 and J usage is TRBJ1-4, with D perhaps TRBD1 (6 bases). Source material: breast tumor tissue. The CDR3 reads CATKTGRGSEKLFF. The CDR3 DNA sequence: TGTGCCACCAAAACGGGTAGGGGGAGTGAAAAACTGTTTTTT.